These 4 T cell receptor beta chains were sequenced from one sample in a study of cytomegalovirus exposure and HLA in healthy donors. A multiplex PCR was run with 60 Vbeta primers and 13 Jbeta primers. The data were produced by immunoSEQ multiplex PCR, yet TCRdb's version contains in-frame clones alone and is incomplete. The specimen's table records some 130,000 clones. Sequencing was done on a sample of PBMCs. These receptors originate from a man aged 18 to 29 in good health and CMV-seronegative.

V gene TRBV2 combines with J gene TRBJ1-6; D is undetermined. Germline V gene lookup returns CDR1 SNHLY and CDR2 FYNNEI. There are 15 residues in the CDR3. Trimming removed 1 base from V and 9 bases from J, with 13 bases in between. CDR3: CASSEEVRVGSPLHF. The CDR3 bases are TGTGCCAGCAGTGAAGAGGTCCGGGTGGGTTCACCCCTCCACTTT. Together with reference TRBV2 and TRBJ1-6, the CDR3 gives the full variable domain: EPEVTQTPSHQVTQMGQEVILRCVPISNHLYFYWYRQILGQKVEFLVSFYNNEISEKSEIFDDQFSVERPDGSNFTLKIRSTKLEDSAMYFCASSEEVRVGSPLHFGNGTRLTVT.

This chain links TRBV4-2 with TRBJ1-2; D possibly corresponds to TRBD1 (5 bases). Germline lookup yields CDR1 LGHNA and CDR2 YNFKEQ. The V gene lost 4 bases and the J gene lost 6 bases, with 36 bases spanning the gap. The CDR3 spans 21 residues. The CDR3 spells CASSPGPAGARPAIVRNGYTF. The CDR3 nucleotides read TGTGCCAGCAGCCCCGGACCCGCTGGGGCTAGACCCGCTATAGTGCGCAATGGCTACACCTTC.

The chain has TRBV6-5 and TRBJ1-2; D remains unclear. The CDR3 consists of 12 residues. Germline V lookup: CDR1 MNHEY, CDR2 SVGAGI. V was pared by 6 bases and J by 0 bases, with 5 bases between. The DNA of the CDR3 is TGTGCCAGCAGACAACCTAACTATGGCTACACCTTC. It specifies CASRQPNYGYTF.

The gene calls are TRBV7-8 and TRBJ1-5; 8 nucleotides agree with TRBD1. This CDR3 has 15 residues. The V gene end was trimmed by 0 bases and the J gene end by 2 bases; junction bases not matched to a gene: 0. Germline loops: CDR1 SGHVS, CDR2 FQNEAQ. The CDR3 spells CASSLADRGNQPQHF. The CDR3, as DNA: TGTGCCAGCAGCTTAGCGGACAGGGGCAATCAGCCCCAGCATTTT.